This T cell receptor (beta chain) is from a study of blood T cell repertoires in COVID-19. Study background: T cells, B-cell-depleted T cells, or PBMCs provided the cDNA or gDNA that served as material.

The ends lost 3 bases at V and 8 bases at J; junction bases unmatched: 12. This CDR3 region has 16 residues. Germline V gives CDR1 SQVTM, CDR2 ANQGSEA. Profiling relied on immunoSEQ multiplex PCR, and the TCRdb table lists in-frame clones only, not all of them. The repertoire holds fewer than 200,000 clones, with 88% as singletons. The source material was peripheral blood. The chain employs TRBV29-1 and TRBJ2-1; 11 nucleotides align to TRBD2. The clonotype originates from a man in his 60s with acute or convalescent COVID-19. CDR3 coding DNA: TGCAGCGTTGAGGGGGGCGCTAGCGGGAGGATCGATGAGCAGTTCTTC. Translating it yields CSVEGGASGRIDEQFF.